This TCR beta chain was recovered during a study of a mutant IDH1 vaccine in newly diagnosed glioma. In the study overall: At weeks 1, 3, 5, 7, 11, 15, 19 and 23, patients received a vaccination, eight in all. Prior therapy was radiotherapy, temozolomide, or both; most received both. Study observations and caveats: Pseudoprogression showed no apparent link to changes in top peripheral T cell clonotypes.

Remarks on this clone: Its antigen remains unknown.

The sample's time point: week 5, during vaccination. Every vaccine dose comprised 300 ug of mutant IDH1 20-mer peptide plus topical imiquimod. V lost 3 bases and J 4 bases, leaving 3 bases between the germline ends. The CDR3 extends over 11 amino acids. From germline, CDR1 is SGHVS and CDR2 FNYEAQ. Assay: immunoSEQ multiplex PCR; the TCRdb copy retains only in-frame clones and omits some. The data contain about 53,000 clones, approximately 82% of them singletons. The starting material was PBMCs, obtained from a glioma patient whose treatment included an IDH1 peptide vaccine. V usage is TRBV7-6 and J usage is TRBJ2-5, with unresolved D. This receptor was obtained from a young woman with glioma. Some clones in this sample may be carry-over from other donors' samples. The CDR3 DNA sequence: TGTGCCAGCAGCTTGGCAGAGACCCAGTACTTC. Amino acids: CASSLAETQYF. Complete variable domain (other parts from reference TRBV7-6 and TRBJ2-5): GAGVSQSPRYKVTKRGQDVALRCDPISGHVSLYWYRQALGQGPEFLTYFNYEAQQDKSGLPNDRFSAERPEGSISTLTIQRTEQRDSAMYRCASSLAETQYFGPGTRLLVL.